This T cell receptor beta chain was sequenced for a study of blood T cells in healthy people across ages. Study outcomes and limitations: Diversity was estimated from one million T cells, and these estimates were considered underestimates. CMV infection status of these donors was not known. Correlation between TCR beta diversity and naive T cell percentage was strong.

This clonotype appeared once. Antigen: not known. Through a sample-barcoded 5' primer and a J-beta primer mix, a second PCR was run for roughly 6 to 11 cycles. TCRdb reprocessed the 5' RACE reads via MiXCR and lists one record per CDR3 protein. The sample lists 1.5 million to 2 million distinct CDR3 sequences; about 50% were seen once. A minimum of 6 million PBMCs was isolated per sample. This TCR was sampled from a woman aged 35 to 49 in good health. Sequencing input: blood.

CDR3 DNA: TGTGCCAGTAGTATTTATTACGGATCCCTACCCAAAAACATTCAGTACTTC. Its protein product is CASSIYYGSLPKNIQYF. This chain links TRBV19 with TRBJ2-4; no definite D call. V lost 3 bases to trimming and J lost 2 bases, with 17 bases between them. CDR3 size: 17 residues. Germline values: CDR1 LNHDA, CDR2 SQIVND (reference sequence).